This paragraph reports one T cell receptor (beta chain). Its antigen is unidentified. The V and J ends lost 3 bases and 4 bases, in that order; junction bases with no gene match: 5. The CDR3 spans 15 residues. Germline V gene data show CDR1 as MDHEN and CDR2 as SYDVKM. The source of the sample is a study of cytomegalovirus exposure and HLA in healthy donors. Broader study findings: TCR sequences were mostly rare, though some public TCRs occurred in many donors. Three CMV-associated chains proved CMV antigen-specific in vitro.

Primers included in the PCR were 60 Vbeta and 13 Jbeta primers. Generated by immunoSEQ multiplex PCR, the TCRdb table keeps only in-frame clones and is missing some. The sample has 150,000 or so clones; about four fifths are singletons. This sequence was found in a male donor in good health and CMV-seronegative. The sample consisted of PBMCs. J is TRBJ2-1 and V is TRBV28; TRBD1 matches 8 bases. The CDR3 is CASSFLGQEYNEQFF. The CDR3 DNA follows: TGTGCCAGCAGTTTTCTGGGACAGGAGTACAATGAGCAGTTCTTC.